Listed below are T cell receptor beta chains from one sample, sequenced in a study of tissue T cells after allogeneic stem cell transplantation. Clones were sequenced by immunoSEQ multiplex PCR, and TCRdb holds only the in-frame ones, with some missing. The sample has roughly 2,000 clones; around 69% are singletons. The starting material was ileal tissue, obtained at autopsy. These receptors were obtained from a male patient aged 60 or older with steroid-refractory graft-versus-host disease after an allogeneic stem cell transplant. The graft donor may account for some of the T cells. Each CDR3 is given with its conserved first and last residue. The order of the fields is clone size, D gene, V gene, J gene, CDR3 DNA, CDR3 protein. D genes are given only for firm matches. Clone size, where shown, is once, few, many, or a class for clones that have expanded.

abundance: .
d_gene: TRBD2
v_gene: TRBV5-1
j_gene: TRBJ2-2
CDR3nt: TGCGCCAGCAGCCTCCAGACTAGCGGGGTATCCGGGGAGCTGTTTTTT
CDR3aa: CASSLQTSGVSGELFF

abundance: few
d_gene: .
v_gene: TRBV3-1/TRBV3-2
j_gene: TRBJ1-1
CDR3nt: TGTGCCAGCAGCCAAGGCTTGGAAGCTTTCTTT
CDR3aa: CASSQGLEAFF

abundance: .
d_gene: TRBD1
v_gene: TRBV12-3/TRBV12-4
j_gene: TRBJ1-1
CDR3nt: TGTGCCAGCAGGGGACAGGCGAACACTGAAGCTTTCTTT
CDR3aa: CASRGQANTEAFF

abundance: few
d_gene: .
v_gene: TRBV9
j_gene: TRBJ2-1
CDR3nt: TGTGCCAGCAGCGTAGGGGCTAGCAATGAGCAGTTCTTC
CDR3aa: CASSVGASNEQFF

abundance: .
d_gene: .
v_gene: TRBV27
j_gene: TRBJ1-5
CDR3nt: TGTGCCAGCAGTTTAAGATGGGAACAGCCCCAGCATTTT
CDR3aa: CASSLRWEQPQHF

abundance: .
d_gene: .
v_gene: TRBV25-1
j_gene: TRBJ2-5
CDR3nt: TGTGCCAGCAGTGAACCCCCGGGAGGGGGCCTTAGAGAGACCCAGTACTTC
CDR3aa: CASSEPPGGGLRETQYF

abundance: .
d_gene: .
v_gene: TRBV6-5
j_gene: TRBJ2-5
CDR3nt: TGTGCCAGCAGTTACCAAGAGACCCAGTACTTC
CDR3aa: CASSYQETQYF

abundance: .
d_gene: TRBD1
v_gene: TRBV19
j_gene: TRBJ2-2
CDR3nt: TGTGCCAGTAGTATAGGCACAGGGGGCGCAAACACCGGGGAGCTGTTTTTT
CDR3aa: CASSIGTGGANTGELFF

abundance: .
d_gene: .
v_gene: TRBV5-6
j_gene: TRBJ1-2
CDR3nt: TGTGCCAGCAGCTTGAGTCAGCTCTATGGCTACACCTTC
CDR3aa: CASSLSQLYGYTF

abundance: .
d_gene: .
v_gene: TRBV6-1
j_gene: TRBJ1-2
CDR3nt: TGTGCCAGCAGTGAAAAGGACTATGGCTACACCTTC
CDR3aa: CASSEKDYGYTF

abundance: .
d_gene: .
v_gene: TRBV29-1
j_gene: TRBJ1-2
CDR3nt: TGCAGCGTTCTCCACAGTCCAGGCTACACCTTC
CDR3aa: CSVLHSPGYTF

abundance: .
d_gene: .
v_gene: TRBV7-3
j_gene: TRBJ1-6
CDR3nt: TGTGCCAGTGCGGTAAAAGGGAGGTCCTATAATTCACCCCTCCACTTT
CDR3aa: CASAVKGRSYNSPLHF

abundance: .
d_gene: TRBD1
v_gene: TRBV4-3
j_gene: TRBJ1-4
CDR3nt: TGCGCCAGCAGCCAAGCTCACCTCCGGGGACAGACAAATGAAAAACTGTTTTTT
CDR3aa: CASSQAHLRGQTNEKLFF

abundance: few
d_gene: .
v_gene: TRBV18
j_gene: TRBJ1-2
CDR3nt: TGTGCCAGCTCACCACCTACCCGCGGAAGGGCGAGCTATGGCTACACCTTC
CDR3aa: CASSPPTRGRASYGYTF